A selection of T cell receptor beta chains follows, all from one sample in a study of cytomegalovirus exposure and HLA in healthy donors. TCRdb's table, derived via immunoSEQ multiplex PCR, lists solely in-frame clones and lacks some. The sample has roughly 120,000 clones; around 84% are singletons. Sequencing input: PBMCs. The receptors originated from a woman aged 25 to 39 in good health and CMV-seropositive. The CDR3 runs from the conserved cysteine through the conserved F or W. The D gene is left open where the match is weak. Only some rows state a clone size, as once, few, many or a class for expanded clones.

>NA|TRBJ1-6|TRBV14|NA
CASSQETGSNSPLHF
TGTGCCAGCAGCCAAGAAACGGGGTCCAATTCACCCCTCCACTTT
>NA|TRBJ2-4|TRBV2|NA
CASNGDRNIQYF
TGTGCCAGCAATGGAGACAGGAACATTCAGTACTTC
>NA|TRBJ1-2|TRBV5-1|NA
CASSSAGGDGGYTF
TGCGCCAGCAGCTCCGCGGGAGGTGATGGTGGCTACACCTTC
>NA|TRBJ2-4|TRBV5-1|TRBD2
CASSLISGGAGYF
TGCGCCAGCAGCTTGATTAGCGGGGGGGCGGGATACTTC
>once|TRBJ2-7|TRBV6-1|NA
CASTQERGSYEQYF
TGTGCCAGCACACAAGAACGAGGTTCCTACGAGCAGTACTTC
>NA|TRBJ2-7|TRBV6-6|NA
CASSYGAEQYF
TGTGCCAGCAGTTACGGGGCCGAGCAGTACTTC
>once|TRBJ2-5|TRBV5-1|NA
CASSLGGAKETQYF
TGCGCCAGCAGCTTGGGTGGGGCCAAAGAGACCCAGTACTTC
>NA|TRBJ2-5|TRBV5-1|TRBD2
CASSLGLAGGETQYF
TGCGCCAGCAGCTTGGGGCTAGCGGGGGGCGAGACCCAGTACTTC
>few|TRBJ1-4|TRBV6-5|NA
CASTSWANKPGKLFF
TGTGCCAGTACCTCCTGGGCAAACAAACCCGGAAAACTGTTTTTT
>NA|TRBJ1-2|TRBV5-4|NA
CASRGLGQNGYTF
TGTGCCAGCAGGGGCCTTGGGCAGAATGGCTACACCTTC
>NA|TRBJ2-2|TRBV10-2|NA
CASSDRNTGELFF
TGCGCCAGCAGTGACAGGAACACCGGGGAGCTGTTTTTT
>once|TRBJ1-5|TRBV5-5|TRBD1
CASSLGDRVNQPQHF
TGTGCCAGCAGCTTGGGAGACAGGGTTAATCAGCCCCAGCATTTT
>NA|TRBJ2-1|TRBV28|TRBD2
CASSSGSGAAYNEQFF
TGTGCCAGCAGTTCGGGAAGCGGGGCAGCGTACAATGAGCAGTTCTTC
>once|TRBJ1-2|TRBV28|NA
CASSWPRGGTPFSPYYGYTF
TGTGCCAGCAGTTGGCCCCGTGGAGGGACCCCTTTCTCCCCTTACTATGGCTACACCTTC
>few|TRBJ1-4|TRBV4-3|NA
CASSQVTADNEKLFF
TGCGCCAGCAGCCAAGTGACAGCCGATAATGAAAAACTGTTTTTT
>NA|TRBJ1-3|TRBV7-9|TRBD1
CASSPGQGPSGNTIYF
TGTGCCAGCAGTCCGGGACAGGGGCCCTCTGGAAACACCATATATTTT
>NA|TRBJ2-7|TRBV2|NA
CASLGAVYEQYF
TGTGCCAGCCTGGGGGCCGTATACGAGCAGTACTTC
>NA|TRBJ1-2|TRBV28|TRBD1
CASSSPGQGNYGYTF
TGTGCCAGCAGTTCGCCGGGACAGGGGAACTATGGCTACACCTTC
>NA|TRBJ2-1|TRBV19|TRBD2
CASSRTHAERGGRFF
TGTGCCAGTAGTCGGACCCATGCGGAGCGGGGGGGCAGGTTCTTC